Below, 23 T cell receptor beta chains from the same sample are listed, as sequenced in a study of blood T cell repertoires in COVID-19. The repertoire was sequenced with immunoSEQ multiplex PCR; TCRdb's copy has only in-frame clones and lacks some. Of hundreds of thousands of clones in the sample, around 84% are singletons; the top ten hold roughly 5.3%. What was sequenced was PBMCs or T cells enriched from blood (not recorded which). Receptor source: a middle-aged man who had been exposed to COVID-19.

The CDR3 sequence is CAIGRSNHNEQFF. CDR3 DNA sequence: TGTGCCATCGGGAGGAGCAATCACAATGAGCAGTTCTTC. V is TRBV10-3 and J is TRBJ2-1; D is possibly TRBD2 (6 bases). Germline V gene lookup returns CDR1 ENHRY and CDR2 SYGVKD. The CDR3 consists of 13 residues. V was trimmed by 8 bases and J by 5 bases, leaving 13 bases between them.

This chain links TRBV5-5 with TRBJ2-1, with D possibly being TRBD2 (5 bases). The V gene's germline CDR1 is SGHKS and CDR2 YYEKEE (reference sequence). V lost 4 bases and J 10 bases, leaving 12 bases between the germline ends. The CDR3 has 12 amino acids. CDR3 in amino acids: CASSLDQREQFF. CDR3 in DNA: TGTGCCAGCAGCCTCGACCAGCGGGAGCAGTTCTTC. The full variable domain, completed using reference TRBV5-5 and TRBJ2-1, is DAGVTQSPTHLIKTRGQQVTLRCSPISGHKSVSWYQQVLGQGPQFIFQYYEKEERGRGNFPDRFSARQFPNYSSELNVNALLLGDSALYLCASSLDQREQFFGPGTRLTVL.

The chain has TRBV11-3 and TRBJ1-1, with a tentative D call TRBD1 (5 bases). The length of the CDR3 is 14 residues. V lost 3 bases and J 4 bases, leaving 12 bases between the germline ends. The V gene's germline CDR1 is SGHNT and CDR2 YENEEA. CDR3 in amino acids: CASSLGRRGTEAFF. CDR3 nucleotides: TGTGCCAGCAGCTTGGGACGGCGGGGCACTGAAGCTTTCTTT. The variable domain in full, with the rest retrieved from reference TRBV11-3 and TRBJ1-1, is EAGVVQSPRYKIIEKKQPVAFWCNPISGHNTLYWYLQNLGQGPELLIRYENEEAVDDSQLPKDRFSAERLKGVDSTLKIQPAELGDSAVYLCASSLGRRGTEAFFGQGTRLTVV.

This chain links TRBV2 with TRBJ1-2; D is perhaps TRBD1 (5 bases). The length of the CDR3 is 12 residues. Germline CDR1 reads SNHLY; CDR2 reads FYNNEI. The ends were cut back, 6 bases at V and 10 bases at J, with 15 bases in the middle. The CDR3 spells CASRFGQEVYTF. The CDR3 DNA follows: TGTGCCAGCAGATTTGGACAAGAAGTCTACACCTTC.

The chain is built from TRBV30 and TRBJ1-1; 7 nucleotides agree with TRBD1. The CDR3 is 10 residues long. Germline V CDR1 and CDR2: GTSNPN, SVGIG (reference sequence). After removal of 1 base from V and 11 bases from J, the junction contained 1 base not matched to a gene. The CDR3: CAWSAQGAFF. CDR3 coding DNA: TGTGCCTGGAGTGCACAGGGGGCTTTCTTT.

This chain connects TRBV19 to TRBJ2-7; a possible D gene is TRBD1 (5 bases). The germline V gene encodes CDR1 LNHDA and CDR2 SQIVND (reference sequence). CDR3 length: 13 amino acids. The V end was cut by 4 bases, the J end by 2 bases, with 9 bases between. The CDR3 DNA follows: TGTGCCAGTAGTAGGGGCGGCCCCTACGAGCAGTACTTC. Translation: CASSRGGPYEQYF.

This rearrangement joins TRBV11-3 to TRBJ1-4, with a possible D match to TRBD1 (5 bases). With 4 bases removed from V and 3 bases from J, the gap between germline ends came to 9 bases. CDR1 is SGHNT, CDR2 YENEEA, per germline. The CDR3 consists of 14 residues. CDR3 DNA: TGTGCCAGCAGCTGGAGGGGCTCTAATGAAAAACTGTTTTTT. Encoded protein: CASSWRGSNEKLFF.

J is TRBJ2-3 and V is TRBV9; D ambiguous. Trimming removed 3 bases from V and 6 bases from J, with 17 bases in between. The CDR3 totals 15 residues. Germline CDR1 reads SGDLS; CDR2 reads YYNGEE. Written as DNA, the CDR3 is TGTGCCAGCAGCGCACGGCTAGAGAAGTGGGATACGCAGTATTTT. This codes for CASSARLEKWDTQYF. The whole variable domain, remainder taken from reference TRBV9 and TRBJ2-3, is DSGVTQTPKHLITATGQRVTLRCSPRSGDLSVYWYQQSLDQGLQFLIQYYNGEERAKGNILERFSAQQFPDLHSELNLSSLELGDSALYFCASSARLEKWDTQYFGPGTRLTVL.

The sample holds one count of this clone. The chain links TRBV11-1 to TRBJ2-7, with D uncertain. Trimming pared 4 bases from V and 3 bases from J, leaving 16 bases between. Per the germline V gene, CDR1 is SGHAT and CDR2 is FQDESV (reference sequence). The CDR3 spans 15 residues. The CDR3 region has the DNA TGTGCCAGCAGCTCCAGGCTAAGCCCCCACTACGAGCAGTACTTC. Translation: CASSSRLSPHYEQYF.

The chain employs TRBV11-3 and TRBJ2-2; the D gene is possibly TRBD1 (6 bases). Trimming cost V 4 bases and J 6 bases, with 15 bases left between them. This CDR3 spans 15 amino acids. The germline V gene encodes CDR1 SGHNT and CDR2 YENEEA. The CDR3 nucleotides are TGTGCCAGCAGCTGGACGGGACAATTCCCCGGGGAGCTGTTTTTT. Amino acid sequence: CASSWTGQFPGELFF.

The chain is built from TRBV28 and TRBJ2-1; 7 bases are shared with TRBD2. Per the germline V gene, CDR1 is MDHEN and CDR2 is SYDVKM. The V and J ends lost 3 bases and 15 bases, in that order; junction bases with no gene match: 14. This CDR3 is built from 14 residues. CDR3 region: CASSLLGGLVFLFF. The CDR3 DNA follows: TGTGCCAGCAGTTTGCTGGGTGGACTAGTTTTTTTGTTCTTC.

V and J are TRBV11-2 and TRBJ1-1; D not certain. This CDR3 is built from 14 residues. V lost 6 bases and J 3 bases, leaving 14 bases between the germline ends. Germline lookup yields CDR1 SGHAT and CDR2 FQNNGV. CDR3 coding DNA: TGTGCCAGCAGGCGTGCTCCCCGGGACACTGAAGCTTTCTTT. Translated, it gives CASRRAPRDTEAFF.

The chain links TRBV19 to TRBJ2-5; 9 bases line up with TRBD2. After removal of 1 base from V and 4 bases from J, the junction contained 7 bases not matched to a gene. CDR1 and CDR2 from the germline V gene are LNHDA and SQIVND (reference sequence). The CDR3 is 16 amino acids. In nucleotides, the CDR3 is TGTGCCAGTAGTATAGGTAGCGGGAGTGTTGTAGAGACCCAGTACTTC. Protein product: CASSIGSGSVVETQYF.

The rearrangement links TRBV12-5 to TRBJ1-5, with D unresolved. Germline V CDR1 and CDR2: LGHNT, FRNRAP. There are 11 residues in the CDR3. V lost 6 bases and J 7 bases, leaving 7 bases between the germline ends. The CDR3, as DNA: TGTGCTAGTGGCCTAAGCCAGCCCCAGCATTTT. This encodes CASGLSQPQHF.

This rearrangement joins TRBV25-1 to TRBJ1-5; D perhaps matches TRBD1 (6 bases). V was shortened by 2 bases and J by 7 bases, with 15 bases between the two germline ends. The CDR3 is made up of 15 amino acids. Germline lookup yields CDR1 MGHDK and CDR2 SYGVNS. The CDR3: CASSEMGGQGQPQHF. The CDR3 DNA is TGTGCCAGCAGTGAAATGGGGGGGCAGGGGCAGCCCCAGCATTTT.

This clone has at least ten counts. This same CDR3 is encoded by further DNA sequences in the sample. This chain uses TRBV5-5 with TRBJ2-3; 9 bases line up with TRBD2. Germline V gene sequence: CDR1 SGHKS, CDR2 YYEKEE (reference sequence). CDR3 length: 15 residues. J was trimmed by 2 bases and V by 4 bases; bases with no gene match: 5. CDR3 region: CASSPQREVTDTQYF. CDR3 DNA sequence: TGTGCCAGCAGCCCACAGCGGGAGGTCACAGATACGCAGTATTTT. The full variable domain, in which reference TRBV5-5 and TRBJ2-3 provide the parts outside the CDR3, is DAGVTQSPTHLIKTRGQQVTLRCSPISGHKSVSWYQQVLGQGPQFIFQYYEKEERGRGNFPDRFSARQFPNYSSELNVNALLLGDSALYLCASSPQREVTDTQYFGPGTRLTVL.

This clone has at least ten counts. The rearrangement links TRBV29-1 to TRBJ2-7; 7 nucleotides align to TRBD1. J lost 0 bases, V lost 4 bases, and 6 bases had no gene match. Germline V gene sequence: CDR1 SQVTM, CDR2 ANQGSEA. This CDR3 is 14 amino acids long. The CDR3 reads CSVGGQSSSYEQYF. CDR3 bases: TGCAGCGTTGGGGGACAGTCGAGCTCCTACGAGCAGTACTTC.

J is TRBJ2-7 and V is TRBV10-1, with 7 bases identical to TRBD1. J lost 3 bases, V lost 6 bases, and 11 bases had no gene match. The CDR3 is made up of 15 amino acids. The germline V gene encodes CDR1 WNHNN and CDR2 SYGVQD (reference sequence). DNA of the CDR3: TGCGCCAGCAGAGAAAACCGGGACAGCGGCTACGAGCAGTACTTC. This gives the protein CASRENRDSGYEQYF.

The chain joins TRBV5-1 to TRBJ2-7; 7 bases map to TRBD1. There are 14 residues in the CDR3. Germline CDR1 and CDR2: SGHRS and YFSETQ. The junction had 5 bases not matched to a gene; V was cut back by 2 bases and J by 3 bases. The CDR3, as DNA: TGCGCCAGCAGCTTTGCGACAGGGAGCTACGAGCAGTACTTC. Translating it yields CASSFATGSYEQYF.

V gene TRBV24-1 combines with J gene TRBJ2-7, with D perhaps TRBD2 (5 bases). V was clipped by 0 bases and J by 3 bases, with 14 bases between them. Looked up from germline, CDR1 is KGHDR and CDR2 is SFDVKD. The CDR3 consists of 16 residues. The CDR3 DNA reads as TGTGCCACCAGTGATTTGGGTGCCAGCGGCAGCTACGAGCAGTACTTC. This translates into CATSDLGASGSYEQYF.

The chain has TRBV10-3 and TRBJ2-2; 7 bases fit TRBD1. The V gene end was trimmed by 5 bases and the J gene end by 1 base; junction bases not matched to a gene: 4. CDR1 and CDR2 from the germline V gene are ENHRY and SYGVKD. The CDR3 is made up of 15 amino acids. For the CDR3, the DNA is TGTGCCATCAGTCCCGACAGGGAGAACACCGGGGAGCTGTTTTTT. Protein sequence: CAISPDRENTGELFF.

Only one count was recorded for this clone. The V gene is TRBV5-1, the J gene TRBJ2-2, with TRBD2 matching 8 bases. Germline V lookup: CDR1 SGHRS, CDR2 YFSETQ. The junction had 6 bases not matched to a gene; V was cut back by 6 bases and J by 2 bases. This CDR3 is built from 15 residues. The CDR3 reads CASTGGGINTGELFF. The CDR3 DNA sequence: TGCGCCAGCACAGGCGGGGGGATTAACACCGGGGAGCTGTTTTTT.

The chain links TRBV5-1 to TRBJ2-1; 7 bases are a match to TRBD2. Germline V gene lookup returns CDR1 SGHRS and CDR2 YFSETQ. The ends lost 2 bases at V and 6 bases at J; junction bases unmatched: 8. The CDR3 is made up of 15 amino acids. In DNA, the CDR3 is TGCGCCAGCAGCTTCGAGGGAGGGCCGGTCAATGAGCAGTTCTTC. Its protein product is CASSFEGGPVNEQFF.